Presented here are 24 T cell receptor beta chains from one specimen sequenced in a study of T cells in Graves' hyperthyroidism and ophthalmopathy. Authors of the study amplified TCR beta CDR3 regions from RNA transcripts. The study used the HTBI primer set for a first-round RT-PCR of the TCR CDR3. TCRdb processed the multiplex PCR reads anew with MiXCR; each CDR3 protein has one entry. The table includes a few hundred thousand distinct CDR3 sequences, approximately 20% detected once. Material for sequencing was blood. The receptors shown here come from a woman younger than 35 with Graves' hyperthyroidism.

Ten or more counts support this clonotype. This chain uses TRBV29-1 with TRBJ2-5, with D tentatively TRBD1 (6 bases). V was cut by 1 base and J by 8 bases, with 14 bases left in between. The length of the CDR3 is 13 residues. Germline assignment: CDR1 SQVTM and CDR2 ANQGSEA. The DNA of the CDR3 is TGCAGCGTTGAAGGGGGGTCACAGGGAACCCAGTACTTC. Translating gives CSVEGGSQGTQYF. Together with reference TRBV29-1 and TRBJ2-5, the CDR3 gives the full variable domain: SAVISQKPSRDICQRGTSLTIQCQVDSQVTMMFWYRQQPGQSLTLIATANQGSEATYESGFVIDKFPISRPNLTFSTLTVSNMSPEDSSIYLCSVEGGSQGTQYFGPGTRLLVL.

J is TRBJ2-2 and V is TRBV29-1; weak D call: TRBD2 (7 bases). V was shortened by 3 bases and J by 6 bases, with 20 bases between the two germline ends. The CDR3 sequence is 16 residues long. Germline CDR1 and CDR2: SQVTM and ANQGSEA. CDR3: CSVDGKGGWIAGELFF. The DNA of the CDR3 is TGCAGCGTTGATGGGAAGGGGGGGTGGATCGCCGGGGAGCTGTTTTTT.

The J gene is TRBJ2-2, the V gene TRBV28, with 7 bases identical to TRBD1. The CDR3 is 14 residues long. V lost 6 bases and J lost 3; bases outside the gene matches: 4. Germline V CDR1 and CDR2: MDHEN, SYDVKM. CDR3 residues: CASSDREYTGELFF. The CDR3 DNA reads as TGTGCCAGCAGCGACAGGGAATACACCGGGGAGCTGTTTTTT.

This clonotype was detected ten times or more. This chain connects TRBV28 to TRBJ2-5; weak D call: TRBD1 (5 bases). The CDR3 sequence is 13 residues long. V was cut by 7 bases and J by 4 bases, with 13 bases left in between. Germline CDR1 MDHEN, CDR2 SYDVKM. This CDR3 reads CASTLGGAETQYF. The CDR3 DNA is TGTGCCAGCACCCTAGGTGGGGCAGAGACCCAGTACTTC.

The rearrangement uses TRBV3-1 and TRBJ1-1, with D unresolved. Per germline, CDR1 LGHDT and CDR2 YNNKEL (reference sequence). The CDR3 is made up of 14 amino acids. Trimming removed 4 bases from V and 5 bases from J, with 14 bases in between. CDR3 DNA: TGTGCCAGCAGCCGACGGGGTGGTTATACTGAAGCTTTCTTT. Translated: CASSRRGGYTEAFF.

The rearrangement joins TRBV7-6 to TRBJ2-1, with 12 nucleotides matching TRBD2. CDR3 size: 17 residues. Germline CDR1 SGHVS, CDR2 FNYEAQ. Trimming at V came to 5 bases and at J to 1 base, leaving 6 bases not matched to a gene. The CDR3 sequence is CASSLRLAGVSYNEQFF. The CDR3 DNA is TGTGCCAGCAGCCTAAGACTAGCGGGGGTTTCCTACAATGAGCAGTTCTTC.

This clonotype was recorded at least ten times. The rearrangement uses TRBV2 and TRBJ2-5, with TRBD1 matching over 8 bases. Germline loops: CDR1 SNHLY, CDR2 FYNNEI. Germline trimming cut 5 bases from V and 5 bases from J; bases unmatched to any gene: 7. The CDR3 contains 14 residues. Written as DNA, the CDR3 is TGTGCCAGCAGTCTAGGAAGGACAGGGGAGACCCAGTACTTC. Amino acids: CASSLGRTGETQYF.

This clonotype was seen ten or more times. This chain connects TRBV6-1 to TRBJ1-3; D is unresolved. This CDR3 is built from 12 residues. The germline gives CDR1 MNHNS, CDR2 SASEGT. Trimming pared 6 bases from V and 7 bases from J, leaving 10 bases between. The CDR3 region has the DNA TGTGCCAGCAGCCGACCGGGGAACACCATATATTTT. Translated: CASSRPGNTIYF.

A few counts support this clonotype. The J gene is TRBJ1-5, the V gene TRBV24-1; D gene unclear. V was trimmed by 3 bases and J by 2 bases, leaving 16 bases between them. The CDR3 loop spans 17 amino acids. Germline V gives CDR1 KGHDR, CDR2 SFDVKD. The DNA for the CDR3 is TGTGCCACCAGTGATCCACGCAGGCCTGAGGGCAATCAGCCCCAGCATTTT. Protein: CATSDPRRPEGNQPQHF.

The CDR3 DNA is TGTGCCAGCAGTTACGGAGGGGGACAGAACACTGAAGCTTTCTTT. Protein: CASSYGGGQNTEAFF. The chain employs TRBV6-5 and TRBJ1-1; tentative D call: TRBD1 (6 bases). The V end lost 2 bases, the J end lost 1 base, and 11 bases lay between the germline ends. This CDR3 has 15 amino acids. Germline V gene data show CDR1 as MNHEY and CDR2 as SVGAGI.

This clonotype has a count of ten or more. The junction departs from the called germline gene at one end, perhaps through a read error. The rearrangement links TRBV24-1 to TRBJ2-5; D remains ambiguous. This CDR3 region has 16 residues. The germline V gene has CDR1 KGHDR and CDR2 SFDVKD. CDR3 sequence: CATSNLTPGSQETQYF. The CDR3 region has the DNA TGTGCCACCAGTAATTTGACCCCAGGATCCCAAGAGACCCAGTACTTC.

Details on this clonotype: A read error may be the cause here, since a much bigger clone is one base away. CDR3 residues: CASSPSRGRGQSQHF. CDR3 DNA sequence: TGTGCCAGCTCACCCTCTCGGGGGCGAGGTCAGTCCCAGCATTTT. The J gene is TRBJ1-5, the V gene TRBV18; D is perhaps TRBD1 (6 bases). The CDR3 runs 15 residues. Germline V lookup: CDR1 KGHSH, CDR2 LQKENI.

This clonotype was detected only a few times. The chain has TRBV6-1 and TRBJ2-7; D perhaps matches TRBD2 (5 bases). Germline loops: CDR1 MNHNS, CDR2 SASEGT. The V gene lost 1 base and the J gene lost 5 bases, with 9 bases spanning the gap. The CDR3 contains 13 residues. The CDR3 nucleotides read TGTGCCAGCAGTGAAGGGGCCGGGGACGAGCAGTACTTC. Translation: CASSEGAGDEQYF.

This clonotype has a count of ten or more. This chain connects TRBV6-5 to TRBJ1-1; TRBD1 matches at 8 bases. Germline CDR1 reads MNHEY; CDR2 reads SVGAGI. The length of the CDR3 is 13 residues. V was clipped by 6 bases and J by 5 bases; unmatched bases: 5. The CDR3 here is CASSTTGVTEAFF. The CDR3 DNA follows: TGTGCCAGCAGCACGACAGGGGTGACTGAAGCTTTCTTT.

This clonotype was recorded at least ten times. The J gene is TRBJ1-2, the V gene TRBV20-1; TRBD1 might be the D (6 bases). Germline V gene lookup returns CDR1 DFQATT and CDR2 SNEGSKA (reference sequence). This CDR3 contains 14 residues. V was cut by 0 bases and J by 10 bases, with 18 bases left in between. CDR3 in DNA: TGCAGTGCTAGAGATCCCGGGGGCGACCCAGACTACACCTTC. Protein product: CSARDPGGDPDYTF.

This clonotype was observed at least ten times. V is TRBV28 and J is TRBJ1-2; the D gene is possibly TRBD1 (5 bases). V was cut by 1 base and J by 0 bases, with 18 bases left in between. Per the germline V gene, CDR1 is MDHEN and CDR2 is SYDVKM. The CDR3 covers 18 residues. CDR3 residues: CASSLYWGSSSANYGYTF. The CDR3 DNA sequence: TGTGCCAGCAGTTTATACTGGGGCAGCAGTTCGGCTAACTATGGCTACACCTTC.

The chain joins TRBV2 to TRBJ1-5; no firm D call. Deletions cut 5 bases from V and 7 bases from J, with 9 bases between. The V gene's germline CDR1 is SNHLY and CDR2 FYNNEI. This CDR3 contains 12 residues. DNA of the CDR3: TGTGCCAGCAGTCGTGACACCCAGCCCCAGCATTTT. Translated, it gives CASSRDTQPQHF.

This clonotype was observed at least ten times. V usage is TRBV5-5 and J usage is TRBJ1-5; maybe TRBD1 (5 bases). The V end lost 2 bases, the J end lost 11 bases, and 14 bases lay between the germline ends. Germline CDR1 SGHKS, CDR2 YYEKEE (reference sequence). The CDR3 contains 13 residues. The CDR3: CASSLTGEGTQHF. The CDR3, as DNA: TGTGCCAGCAGCTTAACGGGGGAAGGCACCCAGCATTTT. Using reference TRBV5-5 and TRBJ1-5 for the parts outside the CDR3, the full variable domain is DAGVTQSPTHLIKTRGQQVTLRCSPISGHKSVSWYQQVLGQGPQFIFQYYEKEERGRGNFPDRFSARQFPNYSSELNVNALLLGDSALYLCASSLTGEGTQHFGDGTRLSIL.

This clonotype was seen ten or more times. The chain has TRBV5-1 and TRBJ1-1, with D unresolved. The length of the CDR3 is 14 residues. The germline gives CDR1 SGHRS, CDR2 YFSETQ. Trimming pared 1 base from V and 5 bases from J, leaving 12 bases between. The CDR3: CASSLYRDNTEAFF. For the CDR3, the DNA is TGCGCCAGCAGCTTGTATCGCGACAATACTGAAGCTTTCTTT.

This clonotype was detected ten times or more. V gene TRBV20-1 combines with J gene TRBJ2-4; TRBD2 agrees at 13 bases. The ends lost 1 base at V and 4 bases at J; junction bases unmatched: 7. The CDR3 loop spans 17 amino acids. Germline V gene lookup returns CDR1 DFQATT and CDR2 SNEGSKA (reference sequence). CDR3 amino acids: CSARALLAGGPKNIQYF. The CDR3 DNA reads as TGCAGTGCTAGAGCTCTACTAGCGGGGGGGCCTAAAAACATTCAGTACTTC.

The chain employs TRBV29-1 and TRBJ1-1; D call uncertain. Trimming removed 4 bases at V and 5 bases at J, with 17 bases between. Germline V gene sequence: CDR1 SQVTM, CDR2 ANQGSEA. There are 14 residues in the CDR3. As DNA, the CDR3 is TGCAGCGTTGGCTTTCTCTTAGAAAGAACTGAAGCTTTCTTT. It translates to CSVGFLLERTEAFF.

This clonotype has ten or more counts. The chain is built from TRBV6-5 and TRBJ2-5; D is possibly TRBD2 (5 bases). CDR3 size: 13 residues. V was cut by 5 bases and J by 7 bases, with 14 bases left in between. Germline V CDR1 and CDR2: MNHEY, SVGAGI. Here the CDR3 DNA reads TGTGCCAGCAGTCTGACGGGCCGGGGGACCCAGTACTTC. This gives the protein CASSLTGRGTQYF.

This clonotype turned up a few times. The chain recombines TRBV4-1 with TRBJ1-6, with a weak D call TRBD1 (5 bases). Trimming removed 4 bases from V and 9 bases from J, with 19 bases in between. This CDR3 is built from 16 residues. Germline lookup yields CDR1 MGHRA and CDR2 YSYEKL. The CDR3 spells CASSRTGAGVSSPLHF. In DNA, the CDR3 is TGCGCCAGCAGCCGGACCGGGGCCGGGGTCTCTTCACCCCTCCACTTT.

The table lists this clonotype with many counts. The chain carries TRBV20-1 and TRBJ2-7; D is unresolved. The V end lost 5 bases, the J end lost 1 base, and 9 bases lay between the germline ends. The CDR3 runs 12 residues. The germline V gene encodes CDR1 DFQATT and CDR2 SNEGSKA (reference sequence). The CDR3 DNA is TGCAGTGCTCCAGCAAATTCCTACGAGCAGTACTTC. Protein sequence: CSAPANSYEQYF.